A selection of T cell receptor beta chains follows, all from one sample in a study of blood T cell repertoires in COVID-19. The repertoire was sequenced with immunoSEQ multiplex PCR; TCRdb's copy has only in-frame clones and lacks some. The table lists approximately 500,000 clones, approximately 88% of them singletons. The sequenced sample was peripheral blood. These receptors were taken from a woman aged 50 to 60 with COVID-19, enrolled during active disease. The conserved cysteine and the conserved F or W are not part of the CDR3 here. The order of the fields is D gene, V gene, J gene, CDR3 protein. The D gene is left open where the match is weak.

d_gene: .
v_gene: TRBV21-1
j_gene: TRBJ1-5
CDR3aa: ASSGAGEPYSNQPQH

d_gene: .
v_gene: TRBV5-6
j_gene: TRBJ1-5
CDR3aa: ASSYRVSNQPQH

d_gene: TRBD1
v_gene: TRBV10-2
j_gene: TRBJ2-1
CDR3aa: ASSEGDRVVNEQF

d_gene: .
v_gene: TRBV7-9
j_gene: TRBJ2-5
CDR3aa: ASSALLGPQETQY

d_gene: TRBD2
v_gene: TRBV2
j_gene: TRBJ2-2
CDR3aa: ASRQTSGGTGELF

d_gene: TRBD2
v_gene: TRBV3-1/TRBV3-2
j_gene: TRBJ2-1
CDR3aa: ASSLSAGGLRDEQF

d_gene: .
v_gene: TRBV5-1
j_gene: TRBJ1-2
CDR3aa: ASSSLQGYGYGYT

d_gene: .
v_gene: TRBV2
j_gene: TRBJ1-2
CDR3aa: ASREPGVPGYT

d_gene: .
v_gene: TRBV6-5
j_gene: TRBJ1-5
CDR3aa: ASTEVGFQPQH

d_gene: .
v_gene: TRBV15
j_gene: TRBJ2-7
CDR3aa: ATSPISGLSEQY

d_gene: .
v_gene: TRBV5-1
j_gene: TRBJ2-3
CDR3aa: ASSSPNTAVTDTQY

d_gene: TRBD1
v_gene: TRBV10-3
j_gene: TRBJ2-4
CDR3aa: AISQMLPGQGNSKNIQY

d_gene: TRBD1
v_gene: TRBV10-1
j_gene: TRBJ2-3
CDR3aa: ASNRDSTDTQY

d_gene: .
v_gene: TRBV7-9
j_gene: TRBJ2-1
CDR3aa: ASSLVNNEQF

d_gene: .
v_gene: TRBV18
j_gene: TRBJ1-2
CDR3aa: ASSPAGVGGYT

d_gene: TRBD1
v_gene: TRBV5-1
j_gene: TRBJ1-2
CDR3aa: ASSSLGTEIGYT

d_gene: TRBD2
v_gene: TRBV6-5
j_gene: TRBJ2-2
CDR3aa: ASSWTSAAGELF

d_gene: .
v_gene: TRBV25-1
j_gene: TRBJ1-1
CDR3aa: ASSEYRELEAF

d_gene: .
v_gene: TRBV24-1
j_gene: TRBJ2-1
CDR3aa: ATTTLTYNEQF

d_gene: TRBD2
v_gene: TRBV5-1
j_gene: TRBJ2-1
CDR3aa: ASSLRLLAGGHEQF

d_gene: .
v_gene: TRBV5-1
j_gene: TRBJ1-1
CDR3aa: ASSWGGTDTEAF

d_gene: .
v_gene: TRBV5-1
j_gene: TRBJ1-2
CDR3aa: ASSPTLAGNRVNYGYT

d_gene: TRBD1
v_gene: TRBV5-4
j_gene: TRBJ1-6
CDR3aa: ASSSGTGDSYNSPLH

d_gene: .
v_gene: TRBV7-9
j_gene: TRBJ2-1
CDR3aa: ASSLAYGGTGGVNEQF

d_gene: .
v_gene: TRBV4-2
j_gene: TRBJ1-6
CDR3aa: ASSQLLYSPLH

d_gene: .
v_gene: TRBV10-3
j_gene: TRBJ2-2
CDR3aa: AIRAQGTGELF

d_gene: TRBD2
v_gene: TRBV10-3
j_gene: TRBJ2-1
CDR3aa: AIRETGTSGGNEQF

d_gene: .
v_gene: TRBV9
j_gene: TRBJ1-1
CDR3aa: ASSVEGGRLPTEAF

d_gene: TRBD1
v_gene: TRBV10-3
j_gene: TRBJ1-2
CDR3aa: AISRDDRARGYT

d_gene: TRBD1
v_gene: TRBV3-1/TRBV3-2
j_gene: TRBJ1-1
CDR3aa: ASSQNGQGREAF

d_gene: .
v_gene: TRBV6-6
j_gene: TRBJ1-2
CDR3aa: ASSYSPGHSYGYT

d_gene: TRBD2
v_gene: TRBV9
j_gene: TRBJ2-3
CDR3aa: ASSEERGATDTQY

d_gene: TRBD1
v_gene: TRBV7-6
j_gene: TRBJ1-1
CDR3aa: ASSPVGTGDTEAF

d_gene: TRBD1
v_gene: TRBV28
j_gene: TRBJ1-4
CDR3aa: ASSLSSGTGAEKLF

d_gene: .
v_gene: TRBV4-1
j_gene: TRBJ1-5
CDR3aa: ASSPRYEGSYQPQH

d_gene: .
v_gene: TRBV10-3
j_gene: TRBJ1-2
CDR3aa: AISESRRDNGYT

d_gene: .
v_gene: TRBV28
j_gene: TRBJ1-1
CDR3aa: ASFSAVDTEAF

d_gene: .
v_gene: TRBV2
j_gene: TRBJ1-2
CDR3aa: ASSEGQAYGYT

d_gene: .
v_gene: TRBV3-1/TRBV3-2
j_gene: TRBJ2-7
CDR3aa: ASSHSIQATYGEQY

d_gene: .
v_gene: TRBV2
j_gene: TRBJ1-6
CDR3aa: ASRPGVDNSPLH

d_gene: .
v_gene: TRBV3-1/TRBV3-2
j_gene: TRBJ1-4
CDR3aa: ASSHGKEKLF

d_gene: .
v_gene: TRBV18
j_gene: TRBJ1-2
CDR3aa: ASSKLRWGWNYGYT

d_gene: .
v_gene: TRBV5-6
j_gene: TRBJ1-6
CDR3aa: ASTSSFGGIDSPLH

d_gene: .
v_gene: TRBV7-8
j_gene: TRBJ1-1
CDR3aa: ASSRRVSNTEAF

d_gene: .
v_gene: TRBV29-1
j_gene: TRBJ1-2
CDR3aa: SISREEGYT

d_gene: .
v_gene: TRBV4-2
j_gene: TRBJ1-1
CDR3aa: ASSPTGMGAF

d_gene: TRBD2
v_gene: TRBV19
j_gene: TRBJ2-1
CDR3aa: ASRATSGGRGEQF

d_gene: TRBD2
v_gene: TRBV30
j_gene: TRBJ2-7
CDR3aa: AWSLAGGLSYEQY

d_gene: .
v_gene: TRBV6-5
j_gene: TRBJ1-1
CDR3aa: ASRSGNTEAF

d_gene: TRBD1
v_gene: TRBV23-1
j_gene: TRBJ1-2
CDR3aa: ASRDRGRIYGYT

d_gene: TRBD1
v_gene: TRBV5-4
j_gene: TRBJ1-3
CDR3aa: ASSSPGQAGNTIY

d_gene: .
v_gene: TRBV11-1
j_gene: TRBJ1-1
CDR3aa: ASSARGAREAF

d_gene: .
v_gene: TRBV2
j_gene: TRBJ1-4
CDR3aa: ASSVLEEEKLF

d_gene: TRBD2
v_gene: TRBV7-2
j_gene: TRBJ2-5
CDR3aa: ASSYRTSGFQETQY

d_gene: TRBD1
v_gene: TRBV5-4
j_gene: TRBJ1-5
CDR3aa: ASSFSGQGSNQPQH

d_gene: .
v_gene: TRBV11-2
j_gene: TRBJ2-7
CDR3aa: ASSSLSSRYEQY

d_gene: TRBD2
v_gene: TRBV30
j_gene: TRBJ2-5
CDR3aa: AWSLFSGGPRLETQY